The 27 T cell receptor beta chains in this list originate from one sample, sequenced in a study of OX40 agonist ivuxolimab in advanced cancers. Profiled with immunoSEQ multiplex PCR; TCRdb holds only in-frame clones, not every one. The repertoire holds 60,000 to 65,000 clones, with 91% as singletons. Here the sequenced sample was CD4+ or CD8+ T cells sorted from blood, taken in a trial of the OX40 agonist ivuxolimab. All receptors come from an adult with an advanced solid tumor such as melanoma, head and neck, liver or kidney cancer.

This clone was seen a handful of times. The rearrangement uses TRBV27 and TRBJ2-2; D remains unclear. Trimming cost V 1 base and J 6 bases, with 21 bases left between them. The CDR3 covers 18 residues. CDR1 and CDR2 (germline): MNHEY, SMNVEV (reference sequence). The CDR3 loop is CASSLWARANIGSGELFF. The CDR3 coding sequence is TGTGCCAGCAGTTTATGGGCACGGGCGAACATAGGATCCGGGGAGCTGTTTTTT.

This rearrangement joins TRBV7-6 to TRBJ2-5; D gene uncertain. The V gene lost 1 base and the J gene lost 2 bases, with 8 bases spanning the gap. This CDR3 is built from 14 residues. The V gene's germline CDR1 is SGHVS and CDR2 FNYEAQ. CDR3 loop: CASSLGAGQETQYF. The CDR3 DNA is TGTGCCAGCAGCTTAGGAGCAGGACAAGAGACCCAGTACTTC.

This clone was seen a handful of times. The genes are TRBV11-2 and TRBJ1-1; 9 positions agree with TRBD1. The V and J ends lost 5 bases and 0 bases, in that order; junction bases with no gene match: 4. Germline V lookup: CDR1 SGHAT, CDR2 FQNNGV. The CDR3 consists of 15 residues. The CDR3 reads CASSHDRGLNTEAFF. DNA for the CDR3: TGTGCCAGCAGCCATGACAGGGGGTTGAACACTGAAGCTTTCTTT.

The chain joins TRBV30 to TRBJ2-1; 11 bases line up with TRBD2. The CDR3 is made up of 21 amino acids. Unmatched junction bases numbered 23, after V lost 0 bases and J lost 7 bases. The germline CDR1 and CDR2 sequences are GTSNPN and SVGIG (reference sequence). CDR3 region: CAWSVRFSGRATNSRRNEQFF. CDR3 nucleotides: TGTGCCTGGAGTGTACGATTTAGCGGGAGGGCCACCAATTCCCGGAGAAATGAGCAGTTCTTC. The entire variable domain, with the rest obtained from reference TRBV30 and TRBJ2-1, is as follows: SQTIHQWPATLVQPVGSPLSLECTVEGTSNPNLYWYRQAAGRGLQLLFYSVGIGQISSEVPQNLSASRPQDRQFILSSKKLLLSDSGFYLCAWSVRFSGRATNSRRNEQFFGPGTRLTVL.

The chain combines TRBV6-1 with TRBJ1-3; no definite D call. Germline V gene lookup returns CDR1 MNHNS and CDR2 SASEGT. The V and J ends lost 3 bases and 4 bases respectively, with 4 bases between them. The CDR3 contains 12 residues. The CDR3 protein is CASSDGGNTIYF. For the CDR3, the DNA is TGTGCCAGCAGTGATGGGGGAAACACCATATATTTT.

The rearrangement links TRBV4-1 to TRBJ1-1; D call uncertain. The V gene's germline CDR1 is MGHRA and CDR2 YSYEKL. V was pared by 4 bases and J by 11 bases, with 20 bases between. This CDR3 is built from 14 residues. CDR3 DNA: TGCGCCAGCAGCCCTCCACGGGAAGGGAGTAGGGCTTTCTTT. Its protein is CASSPPREGSRAFF.

The rearrangement joins TRBV7-2 to TRBJ2-5, with D hard to call. Germline V CDR1 and CDR2: SGHTA, FQGNSA. The V end lost 3 bases, the J end lost 4 bases, and 12 bases lay between the germline ends. This CDR3 spans 14 amino acids. CDR3 in DNA: TGTGCCAGCAGCTTCCCGGGCGGCACAGAGACCCAGTACTTC. Translated: CASSFPGGTETQYF.

The rearrangement uses TRBV5-4 and TRBJ2-7, with 8 bases matching TRBD2. The CDR3 runs to 15 residues. Germline V gene sequence: CDR1 SGHNT, CDR2 YYREEE (reference sequence). The ends lost 2 bases at V and 8 bases at J; junction bases unmatched: 12. In DNA, the CDR3 is TGTGCCAGCAGCTTAGCGGGAGTAGGTCCTTTCCAGCAGTACTTC. Amino acids: CASSLAGVGPFQQYF.

Here the CDR3 DNA reads TGTGCCAGCAGCCATAGAGCATCGAACACTGAAGCTTTCTTT. The encoded protein is CASSHRASNTEAFF. This rearrangement joins TRBV14 to TRBJ1-1, with D unresolved. Trimming took 3 bases from V and 1 from J, leaving 9 bases between them. CDR3 length: 14 amino acids. Germline assignment: CDR1 SGHDN and CDR2 FVKESK.

The V call is TRBV6-1, the J call TRBJ2-7; 9 nucleotides match TRBD1. Germline CDR1 MNHNS, CDR2 SASEGT. The V and J ends lost 0 bases and 7 bases, in that order; junction bases with no gene match: 13. The CDR3 has 17 residues. DNA for the CDR3: TGTGCCAGCAGTGAAGCGCTAGGGAACAGGGGGCGCCGGGAGCAGTACTTC. It specifies CASSEALGNRGRREQYF.

The chain employs TRBV21-1 and TRBJ2-2; TRBD2 is the table's D call and was not checked against the DNA. TRBV21-1 is termed a pseudogene. The CDR3 consists of 16 residues. The CDR3 DNA is TGTGCCAGCAGCAAAGCAGTAGCGGAAAACACCGGGGAGCTGTTTTTT. This encodes CASSKAVAENTGELFF.

The chain employs TRBV19 and TRBJ2-7, with TRBD1 matching 7 bases. J was trimmed by 2 bases and V by 0 bases; bases with no gene match: 7. This CDR3 region has 16 residues. Per germline, CDR1 LNHDA and CDR2 SQIVND (reference sequence). The CDR3 DNA follows: TGTGCCAGTAGTATAGATCTCGGGACAGTAACCTACGAGCAGTACTTC. This translates into CASSIDLGTVTYEQYF.

V and J are TRBV6-6 and TRBJ1-6, with 8 nucleotides matching TRBD1. The J segment lost 9 bases and the V segment lost 6 bases, leaving 4 bases of the junction unmatched. CDR1 MNHNY and CDR2 SVGAGI come from the germline V gene (reference sequence). The length of the CDR3 is 13 residues. CDR3: CASSAGGGSPLHF. The CDR3 region has the DNA TGTGCCAGCAGCGCAGGGGGCGGTTCACCCCTCCACTTT.

This chain joins TRBV5-6 and TRBJ2-3, with TRBD2 as a possible D gene (6 bases). This CDR3 has 17 residues. V lost 1 base and J lost 4, with 19 bases in between. From germline, CDR1 is SGHDT and CDR2 YYEEEE. The CDR3 is CASSLISRGSGADTQYF. CDR3 DNA sequence: TGTGCCAGCAGCTTGATCAGTCGGGGGAGTGGGGCAGATACGCAGTATTTT.

The chain couples TRBV5-5 to TRBJ1-1; D remains unclear. V was clipped by 4 bases and J by 0 bases, with 13 bases between them. Germline CDR1 and CDR2: SGHKS and YYEKEE (reference sequence). CDR3 length: 15 residues. CDR3 in amino acids: CASSQRPGVNTEAFF. The CDR3 DNA reads TGTGCCAGCAGCCAGCGTCCCGGGGTGAACACTGAAGCTTTCTTT.

V is TRBV29-1 and J is TRBJ2-1, with 11 bases lining up with TRBD2. After removal of 3 bases from V and 9 bases from J, the junction contained 13 bases not matched to a gene. CDR1 SQVTM and CDR2 ANQGSEA come from the germline V gene. This CDR3 has 16 amino acids. Written as DNA, the CDR3 is TGCAGCGTTGATTCGGGACTAGCGGCTGTCTCTTCTGAGCAGTTCTTC. It translates to CSVDSGLAAVSSEQFF.

The V gene is TRBV6-1, the J gene TRBJ2-7, with unresolved D. The CDR3 runs to 12 residues. V lost 6 bases and J 3 bases, leaving 9 bases between the germline ends. Germline V lookup: CDR1 MNHNS, CDR2 SASEGT. CDR3 loop: CASRRAVYEQYF. CDR3 nucleotide sequence: TGTGCCAGCAGACGCGCCGTCTACGAGCAGTACTTC.

V is TRBV7-8 and J is TRBJ2-5, with D perhaps given as TRBD1 or TRBD2 (5 bases each). Germline lookup yields CDR1 SGHVS and CDR2 FQNEAQ. The CDR3 is 15 residues long. Trimming took 5 bases from V and 5 from J, leaving 18 bases between them. CDR3: CASSLVGGVGETQYF. The CDR3 DNA reads as TGTGCCAGCAGCCTGGTTGGGGGAGTGGGGGAGACCCAGTACTTC.

The chain is built from TRBV12-5 and TRBJ2-7; D is possibly TRBD1 or TRBD2 (5 bases each). The CDR3 has 17 amino acids. Trimming left V 5 bases short and J 0 bases short, with 20 bases between. Per the germline V gene, CDR1 is LGHNT and CDR2 is FRNRAP. CDR3 sequence (DNA): TGTGCTAGTGGTGCAAACGCCGGGACCTTCCGCTCCTACGAGCAGTACTTC. Amino acids: CASGANAGTFRSYEQYF.

V gene TRBV10-1 combines with J gene TRBJ2-7, with D perhaps TRBD2 (6 bases). There are 14 residues in the CDR3. V lost 4 bases to trimming and J lost 0 bases, with 10 bases between them. Per germline, CDR1 WNHNN and CDR2 SYGVQD (reference sequence). The CDR3 sequence: CASSAPEGSYEQYF. CDR3 nucleotide sequence: TGCGCCAGCAGTGCACCGGAGGGCTCCTACGAGCAGTACTTC.

The chain joins TRBV11-2 to TRBJ1-2, with 12 bases matching TRBD1. CDR3 size: 14 residues. Unmatched junction bases numbered 2, after V lost 4 bases and J lost 5 bases. Germline assignment: CDR1 SGHAT and CDR2 FQNNGV. CDR3 DNA: TGTGCCAGCAGCTGGGGACAGGGGGCGTATGGCTACACCTTC. Encoded protein: CASSWGQGAYGYTF.

The chain recombines TRBV5-1 with TRBJ1-2; tentatively, D is TRBD1 (6 bases). V lost 4 bases to trimming and J lost 14 bases, with 24 bases between them. The CDR3 spans 14 residues. The germline CDR1 and CDR2 sequences are SGHRS and YFSETQ. CDR3 sequence (DNA): TGCGCCAGCAGCCCGGTTAGGGGGACTGCGGACCCTACCTTC. Protein product: CASSPVRGTADPTF.

The chain has TRBV5-1 and TRBJ2-5; TRBD1 matches 10 bases. The V segment lost 4 bases and the J segment 3 bases; nucleotides outside the gene matches: 6. CDR1 is SGHRS, CDR2 YFSETQ, per germline. The CDR3 has 15 amino acids. This CDR3 reads CASSMAGTGEETQYF. The CDR3 bases are TGCGCCAGCAGCATGGCAGGGACAGGGGAAGAGACCCAGTACTTC.

This chain joins TRBV7-9 and TRBJ2-3, with a possible D match to TRBD1 (6 bases). Trimming cost V 1 base and J 1 base, with 9 bases left between them. Germline loops: CDR1 SEHNR, CDR2 FQNEAQ (reference sequence). The length of the CDR3 is 15 residues. The CDR3, as DNA: TGTGCCAGCAGCTTAGTAACAGGGCGCACAGATACGCAGTATTTT. It translates to CASSLVTGRTDTQYF.

The rearrangement uses TRBV7-2 and TRBJ1-1; D is uncertain. Germline CDR1 reads SGHTA; CDR2 reads FQGNSA. The CDR3 has 14 amino acids. Trimming removed 5 bases from V and 3 bases from J, with 13 bases in between. CDR3 DNA: TGTGCCAGCAGCCCCTGGACGGGTCACACTGAAGCTTTCTTT. It specifies CASSPWTGHTEAFF.

The chain employs TRBV7-7 and TRBJ2-1; 7 bases are a match to TRBD2. With 5 bases clipped from V and 12 bases from J, the junction kept 16 bases outside the gene matches. The CDR3 loop spans 15 amino acids. The germline V gene encodes CDR1 SSHAT and CDR2 FNYEAQ (reference sequence). The CDR3 nucleotides read TGTGCCAGCAGCCCTTCTGCGGGAGAGACCTCCAGGCAGTTCTTC. It yields the protein CASSPSAGETSRQFF.

The chain carries TRBV11-2 and TRBJ2-1; 9 bases line up with TRBD1. CDR1 and CDR2 from the germline V gene are SGHAT and FQNNGV. The CDR3 has 15 amino acids. With 0 bases clipped from V and 3 bases from J, the junction kept 0 bases outside the gene matches. CDR3 loop: CASSLEGQGYNEQFF. CDR3 in DNA: TGTGCCAGCAGCTTAGAGGGACAGGGCTACAATGAGCAGTTCTTC.